This is a list of T cell receptor beta chains from one sample in a study of blood T cell repertoires in COVID-19. Assay used: immunoSEQ multiplex PCR; TCRdb lists only in-frame clones, some missing. In the table there are about 340,000 clones, around 88% of which are singletons. Sequenced: peripheral blood. Receptors originate from a man aged 30 to 45 with active or convalescent COVID-19. Both conserved end residues are part of each CDR3.

J gene | V gene | CDR3 protein
TRBJ2-7 | TRBV11-2 | CASSLEGGPAYEQYF
TRBJ2-6 | TRBV2 | CASSGGQTNSGANVLTF
TRBJ2-1 | TRBV19 | CASSITSGGPYNEQFF
TRBJ2-7 | TRBV12-3/TRBV12-4 | CASTYSGTYEQYF
TRBJ1-3 | TRBV3-1/TRBV3-2 | CASSQAPNRGNTIYF
TRBJ1-3 | TRBV11-2 | CASSLLRDSSGNTIYF
TRBJ2-7 | TRBV28 | CASSRASLYEQYF
TRBJ1-6 | TRBV28 | CASSAQDETHF
TRBJ2-7 | TRBV19 | CASSILSGNSYEQYF
TRBJ2-1 | TRBV30 | CAWSPLTSGYNEQFF